This T cell receptor (beta chain) was obtained from a study of shared clonotypes between healthy human individuals. Background on the study: Each donor contributed plates that comprised three CD4 naive, three CD4 memory, two CD8 naive and one CD8 memory. Broader study findings: Clonotypes which were not shared had lower generation probabilities than clonotypes that all four donors shared.

Some clones are missing from TCRdb's copy, which holds only in-frame ones; the method was immunoSEQ multiplex PCR. The sample includes some 240,000 clones, 65% of them seen just once. The CDR3 consists of 16 residues. The V gene's germline CDR1 is LNHNV and CDR2 YYDKDF (reference sequence). Trimming cost V 1 base and J 0 bases, with 9 bases left between them. About this clone: Antigen: not known.

Sequenced input: memory CD4+ T cells sorted from blood. Subset in this sample: CD45RA-negative fraction. The source is a man younger than 45 in good health. The chain recombines TRBV15 with TRBJ1-4; D gene ambiguous. Written as DNA, the CDR3 is TGTGCCACCAGCAGAGCTTTGGGTGCAACTAATGAAAAACTGTTTTTT. Translating gives CATSRALGATNEKLFF. Supplemented by reference TRBV15 and TRBJ1-4, the full variable domain reads DAMVIQNPRYQVTQFGKPVTLSCSQTLNHNVMYWYQQKSSQAPKLLFHYYDKDFNNEADTPDNFQSRRPNTSFCFLDIRSPGLGDTAMYLCATSRALGATNEKLFFGSGTQLSVL.